This entry lists 21 T cell receptor beta chains sequenced from one sample in a study of cytomegalovirus exposure and HLA in healthy donors. In the PCR, 60 Vbeta and 13 Jbeta primers were used. Assay used: immunoSEQ multiplex PCR; TCRdb lists only in-frame clones, some missing. The profile shows fewer than 200,000 clones, approximately 80% of them singletons. The sample consisted of PBMCs. All receptors derive from a female donor in good health and CMV-seronegative.

The chain is built from TRBV28 and TRBJ1-5; maybe TRBD1 (6 bases). Germline CDR1 and CDR2: MDHEN and SYDVKM. Between the trimmed V and J ends, which lost 8 bases and 7 bases, there was a span of 18 bases. The CDR3 extends over 14 amino acids. CDR3 nucleotides: TGTGCCAGCGGGCAAGGACAGATTCTCCAGCCCCAGCATTTT. Its protein is CASGQGQILQPQHF.

The J gene is TRBJ2-2, the V gene TRBV7-2; TRBD1 matches 7 bases. V was clipped by 3 bases and J by 0 bases; unmatched bases: 4. Germline CDR1 and CDR2: SGHTA and FQGNSA. The CDR3 runs to 16 residues. CDR3 sequence reads: CASSFRDRPNTGELFF. As DNA, the CDR3 is TGTGCCAGCAGCTTTAGGGACAGACCGAACACCGGGGAGCTGTTTTTT.

The sample holds one count of this clone. The CDR3 sequence: CASSERENTEAFF. CDR3 in DNA: TGTGCCAGCAGTGAGCGGGAGAACACTGAAGCTTTCTTT. V usage is TRBV25-1 and J usage is TRBJ1-1; no definite D call. Germline V gene lookup returns CDR1 MGHDK and CDR2 SYGVNS. The CDR3 contains 13 residues. The V end lost 3 bases, the J end lost 1 base, and 6 bases lay between the germline ends.

The chain is built from TRBV11-2 and TRBJ2-2; 8 bases match TRBD1. V was pared by 2 bases and J by 2 bases, with 4 bases of the junction left unmatched. Looked up from germline, CDR1 is SGHAT and CDR2 is FQNNGV. CDR3 length: 16 amino acids. DNA of the CDR3: TGTGCCAGCAGCTTAAAGGGACAGGTAAACACCGGGGAGCTGTTTTTT. Protein product: CASSLKGQVNTGELFF.

The rearrangement uses TRBV29-1 and TRBJ2-2; 7 bases fit TRBD1. The CDR3 spans 14 residues. From germline, CDR1 is SQVTM and CDR2 ANQGSEA. Trimming cost V 4 bases and J 4 bases; bases outside gene matches: 6. CDR3 sequence reads: CSVGQGLGTGELFF. CDR3 nucleotide sequence: TGCAGCGTTGGACAGGGCTTGGGCACCGGGGAGCTGTTTTTT.

There are a few counts of this clone. The chain joins TRBV7-2 to TRBJ2-1; 12 bases line up with TRBD2. This CDR3 has 17 amino acids. V lost 5 bases to trimming and J lost 7 bases; unmatched junction nucleotides: 12. Germline V gives CDR1 SGHTA, CDR2 FQGNSA. The CDR3 DNA sequence: TGTGCCAGCAGCCGACTAGCGGGAGCCCTTTTTGGGAATGAGCAGTTCTTC. Translated: CASSRLAGALFGNEQFF.

V and J are TRBV10-3 and TRBJ2-3; 10 nucleotides agree with TRBD2. Losses at the gene ends were 10 bases for V and 3 bases for J; bases not matched to a gene: 10. Germline values: CDR1 ENHRY, CDR2 SYGVKD. The CDR3 spans 15 residues. This CDR3 is CATKPGTSETDTQYF. CDR3 in DNA: TGTGCCACCAAGCCCGGGACTAGCGAGACAGATACGCAGTATTTT.

The chain joins TRBV18 to TRBJ1-3, with D maybe TRBD1 (5 bases). Trimming took off 4 bases at V and 0 bases at J, with 7 bases between the two ends. The germline gives CDR1 KGHSH, CDR2 LQKENI. The CDR3 has 14 residues. The CDR3 reads CASSLDSSGNTIYF. The CDR3 nucleotides read TGTGCCAGCTCACTCGACAGCTCTGGAAACACCATATATTTT. Full variable domain (missing parts from reference TRBV18 and TRBJ1-3): NAGVMQNPRHLVRRRGQEARLRCSPMKGHSHVYWYRQLPEEGLKFMVYLQKENIIDESGMPKERFSAEFPKEGPSILRIQQVVRGDSAAYFCASSLDSSGNTIYFGEGSWLTVV.

This clone was detected once. The gene calls are TRBV6-5 and TRBJ1-3, with 7 bases aligning to TRBD1. V shed 7 bases and J 4 bases; nucleotides not matched to a gene: 7. This CDR3 is built from 14 residues. Germline V gene lookup returns CDR1 MNHEY and CDR2 SVGAGI. In nucleotides, the CDR3 is TGTGCCAGCAACCCCCGGGACAGAGGAAACACCATATATTTT. This sequence encodes CASNPRDRGNTIYF.

V is TRBV4-2 and J is TRBJ1-2; the D is unclear. The CDR3 runs to 14 residues. The V gene lost 4 bases and the J gene lost 0 bases, with 9 bases spanning the gap. Per the germline V gene, CDR1 is LGHNA and CDR2 is YNFKEQ. The CDR3 DNA is TGTGCCAGCAGCCTTGGCGGCTCTAACTATGGCTACACCTTC. Translation: CASSLGGSNYGYTF.

The genes are TRBV7-3 and TRBJ2-3, with D possibly being TRBD2 (6 bases). This CDR3 spans 15 amino acids. V lost 5 bases and J lost 2, with 14 bases in between. The V gene's germline CDR1 is SGHTA and CDR2 FQGTGA. As DNA, the CDR3 is TGTGCCAGCAGCCCCACTAGCTCCTACACAGATACGCAGTATTTT. Encoded protein: CASSPTSSYTDTQYF.

This clone was seen only once. The chain couples TRBV19 to TRBJ1-5; 7 bases agree with TRBD1. V dropped 4 bases and J dropped 4; count of bases not matched to a gene: 7. This CDR3 contains 15 residues. The V gene's germline CDR1 is LNHDA and CDR2 SQIVND (reference sequence). In DNA form, the CDR3 reads TGTGCCAGTAGTACGCGACAGGGCGGGAATCAGCCCCAGCATTTT. Translation gives CASSTRQGGNQPQHF. The complete variable domain, with remaining parts taken from reference TRBV19 and TRBJ1-5, reads DGGITQSPKYLFRKEGQNVTLSCEQNLNHDAMYWYRQDPGQGLRLIYYSQIVNDFQKGDIAEGYSVSREKKESFPLTVTSAQKNPTAFYLCASSTRQGGNQPQHFGDGTRLSIL.

The V and J genes are TRBV5-6 and TRBJ1-2; D possibly corresponds to TRBD1 (6 bases). The V and J ends lost 0 bases and 4 bases respectively, with 10 bases between them. This CDR3 comprises 14 residues. Per the germline V gene, CDR1 is SGHDT and CDR2 is YYEEEE. The chain's CDR3 is CASSLDRESYGYTF. The CDR3 DNA follows: TGTGCCAGCAGCTTGGACAGGGAATCCTATGGCTACACCTTC.

The chain has TRBV2 and TRBJ1-2; TRBD1 matches 9 bases. CDR3 length: 15 residues. The germline V gene has CDR1 SNHLY and CDR2 FYNNEI. Trimming cost V 3 bases and J 4 bases; bases outside gene matches: 6. The CDR3 nucleotides read TGTGCCAGCAGTGAGGGACAGGGCAACTTCTATGGCTACACCTTC. It codes for CASSEGQGNFYGYTF.

This rearrangement joins TRBV10-1 to TRBJ1-3; D perhaps matches TRBD1 (5 bases). CDR3 size: 14 residues. V gave up 7 bases and J gave up 3 bases, with 13 bases separating them. The germline V gene has CDR1 WNHNN and CDR2 SYGVQD (reference sequence). CDR3 amino acids: CASILPGNGNTIYF. For the CDR3, the DNA is TGCGCCAGCATTCTTCCAGGGAATGGAAACACCATATATTTT.

This clone has more than one count but fewer than ten. The chain combines TRBV7-2 with TRBJ2-5; TRBD2 aligns across 8 bases. This CDR3 has 15 amino acids. The germline V gene encodes CDR1 SGHTA and CDR2 FQGNSA. Trimming took 2 bases from V and 5 from J; bases not matched to a gene: 7. The CDR3 protein is CASSLTGGPDETQYF. The CDR3 DNA reads as TGTGCCAGCAGCTTAACGGGAGGGCCTGATGAGACCCAGTACTTC.

This rearrangement joins TRBV4-1 to TRBJ2-4, with TRBD2 matching 9 bases. J gave up 1 base and V 1 base, and 11 bases lay outside the gene matches. CDR1 is MGHRA, CDR2 YSYEKL, per germline. This CDR3 has 19 residues. CDR3 in amino acids: CASSQGRASGKMAKNIQYF. DNA for the CDR3: TGCGCCAGCAGCCAAGGCCGGGCTAGCGGGAAGATGGCCAAAAACATTCAGTACTTC.

V is TRBV7-9 and J is TRBJ2-3, with 7 bases fitting TRBD2. From germline, CDR1 is SEHNR and CDR2 FQNEAQ (reference sequence). The trim removed 3 bases at V and 6 bases at J, leaving 9 bases unmatched. The CDR3 extends over 15 amino acids. The CDR3 DNA reads TGTGCCAGCAGCTTTGTCCCTGGGAGGGTGGATACGCAGTATTTT. This encodes CASSFVPGRVDTQYF.

For the CDR3, the DNA is TGTGCCAGCAGCCCAGACCCGACAGGGTTAGTTTCTGGGGCCAACGTCCTGACTTTC. Translation: CASSPDPTGLVSGANVLTF. The chain couples TRBV4-2 to TRBJ2-6; TRBD1 agrees at 7 bases. The CDR3 length is 19 residues. Germline trimming cut 4 bases from V and 1 base from J; bases unmatched to any gene: 13. Germline V gene data show CDR1 as LGHNA and CDR2 as YNFKEQ.

The table lists this clone with many counts. The chain carries TRBV6-5 and TRBJ1-5; D gene unclear. The CDR3 is 13 residues long. V shed 2 bases and J shed 9 bases, with 11 bases lying between them. Germline CDR1 MNHEY, CDR2 SVGAGI. The CDR3 DNA reads TGTGCCAGCAGTTACGGGAGGTTGCGGCCCCAGCATTTT. Its translation is CASSYGRLRPQHF.

This clone appeared once. The chain joins TRBV11-2 to TRBJ2-2; the match to TRBD2 covers 11 bases. CDR1 and CDR2 (germline): SGHAT, FQNNGV. The CDR3 length is 16 residues. The ends lost 3 bases at V and 7 bases at J; junction bases unmatched: 7. CDR3 protein: CASSFWTSGLGGELFF. As DNA, the CDR3 is TGTGCCAGCAGCTTTTGGACTAGCGGGTTAGGCGGGGAGCTGTTTTTT.